The entry below describes one T cell receptor (beta chain). Antigen specificity is unknown. A clone one base away is much larger, so this may be a read error. This sample stems from a study of T cell repertoires in cytomegalovirus infection. On the study more broadly: Carrying CMV and the relevant HLA type showed in public TCR beta signatures. The study, taken as a whole, reports: Dominating the ex vivo response were TCR beta clonotypes that were CMV-specific and HLA-C-restricted. Identification of carriers of CMV plus the relevant HLA was performed using cumulative public TCR beta family frequency.

TCRdb independently ran MiXCR on the reads; one entry per CDR3 protein. The sample holds 150,000 to 200,000 distinct CDR3 sequences, about a tenth seen once. The CDR3 is 16 residues long. The chain recombines TRBV12-3 or TRBV12-4 with TRBJ2-1, with 9 bases lining up with TRBD1. Sequenced: PBMCs. The sequence derives from a human donor in good health (CMV status not recorded). Some clones in this sample may be carry-over from other donors' samples. CDR3 nucleotide sequence: TGTGCCAGCACCCATTCCGGGACAGGGAGTTTCAATGAGCAGGTCTTC. Residues: CASTHSGTGSFNEQVF.